A single sample gave rise to the 20 T cell receptor beta chains below, sequenced in a study of control samples from healthy donors and cancer patients. Sequenced by immunoSEQ multiplex PCR; TCRdb stores in-frame clones only, minus some. Found here are approximately 58,000 clones, approximately 87% of them singletons; the top ten hold about 12%. Material: PBMCs. The receptors derive from an older woman with lung cancer.

This chain joins TRBV5-1 and TRBJ2-3; 10 positions agree with TRBD2. J was trimmed by 1 base and V by 2 bases; bases with no gene match: 1. CDR1 and CDR2 from the germline V gene are SGHRS and YFSETQ. The CDR3 totals 15 residues. CDR3 in DNA: TGCGCCAGCAGCTTCGGGACTAGCGGCACAGATACGCAGTATTTT. This codes for CASSFGTSGTDTQYF. Drawing the rest from reference TRBV5-1 and TRBJ2-3, the complete variable domain is KAGVTQTPRYLIKTRGQQVTLSCSPISGHRSVSWYQQTPGQGLQFLFEYFSETQRNKGNFPGRFSGRQFSNSRSEMNVSTLELGDSALYLCASSFGTSGTDTQYFGPGTRLTVL.

The chain recombines TRBV5-4 with TRBJ2-5; 7 nucleotides agree with TRBD2. V gave up 7 bases and J gave up 0 bases; unmatched junction bases: 3. From germline, CDR1 is SGHNT and CDR2 YYREEE (reference sequence). This CDR3 contains 13 residues. The CDR3 is CASHRGDQETQYF. CDR3 bases: TGTGCCAGCCACCGGGGGGACCAAGAGACCCAGTACTTC.

This clone was observed a single time. The rearrangement joins TRBV24-1 to TRBJ2-1; 11 bases match TRBD2. The CDR3 contains 16 residues. Germline assignment: CDR1 KGHDR and CDR2 SFDVKD. The J segment lost 8 bases and the V segment lost 4 bases, leaving 9 bases of the junction unmatched. Here the CDR3 reads CATSDPTSGRGYEQFF. CDR3 in DNA: TGTGCCACCAGTGACCCAACTAGCGGGAGAGGGTATGAGCAGTTCTTC.

Concerning this clone itself: Other DNA variants within this sample encode the same CDR3. The chain uses TRBV5-1 and TRBJ1-4; TRBD1 might be the D (6 bases). CDR1 is SGHRS and CDR2 is YFSETQ in the germline V gene. V lost 4 bases, J lost 4 bases, and 8 bases lay in between. This CDR3 spans 13 amino acids. CDR3 protein: CASSRDNNEKLFF. The CDR3 DNA is TGCGCCAGCAGCCGGGACAATAATGAAAAACTGTTTTTT.

This chain joins TRBV19 and TRBJ1-4, with TRBD1 as a possible D gene (6 bases). The ends were cut back, 2 bases at V and 0 bases at J, with 7 bases in the middle. The germline V gene encodes CDR1 LNHDA and CDR2 SQIVND (reference sequence). The CDR3 runs 15 residues. CDR3 nucleotide sequence: TGTGCCAGTAGTATATCAGGGGCAACTAATGAAAAACTGTTTTTT. Its protein product is CASSISGATNEKLFF. The full variable domain, its missing parts supplied by reference TRBV19 and TRBJ1-4, is DGGITQSPKYLFRKEGQNVTLSCEQNLNHDAMYWYRQDPGQGLRLIYYSQIVNDFQKGDIAEGYSVSREKKESFPLTVTSAQKNPTAFYLCASSISGATNEKLFFGSGTQLSVL.

The rearrangement uses TRBV12-2 and TRBJ1-2; TRBD1, as called in the table, went unchecked against the DNA. TRBV12-2 counts as a pseudogene. The CDR3 is 17 residues long. CDR3 sequence reads: CASRLRRTTGRYYGYTF. The CDR3 region has the DNA TGTGCAAGTCGCTTGAGACGAACAACAGGGAGATACTATGGCTACACCTTC.

The V gene is TRBV7-2, the J gene TRBJ1-3; 9 nucleotides line up with TRBD1. V gave up 3 bases and J gave up 3 bases; unmatched junction bases: 0. The CDR3 covers 14 residues. Per the germline V gene, CDR1 is SGHTA and CDR2 is FQGNSA. The chain's CDR3 is CASSLTGGGNTIYF. In DNA form, the CDR3 reads TGTGCCAGCAGCTTGACAGGGGGTGGAAACACCATATATTTT.

The V gene is TRBV15, the J gene TRBJ1-2, with D uncertain. With 5 bases removed from V and 11 bases from J, the gap between germline ends came to 18 bases. Germline V gene sequence: CDR1 LNHNV, CDR2 YYDKDF (reference sequence). CDR3 size: 13 residues. The CDR3 protein is CATSRREKDVYTF. The CDR3 nucleotides read TGTGCCACCAGCCGGAGGGAAAAGGATGTGTACACCTTC.

This clone has only one observation. J is TRBJ1-1 and V is TRBV14; unclear D gene. CDR3 length: 12 amino acids. Germline V gives CDR1 SGHDN, CDR2 FVKESK. V lost 1 base, J lost 7 bases, and 7 bases lay in between. This CDR3 reads CASSQGPGEAFF. The CDR3 DNA follows: TGTGCCAGCAGCCAAGGCCCGGGTGAAGCTTTCTTT.

V usage is TRBV7-9 and J usage is TRBJ2-7, with TRBD2 identical over 11 bases. V trimming: 5 bases; J trimming: 0 bases; junction bases outside the gene matches: 9. Per germline, CDR1 SEHNR and CDR2 FQNEAQ (reference sequence). The CDR3 contains 17 residues. The CDR3 loop is CASSETSGTVYSYEQYF. The CDR3 DNA is TGTGCCAGCAGCGAGACTAGCGGGACCGTCTACTCCTACGAGCAGTACTTC.

V is TRBV18 and J is TRBJ2-7; possibly TRBD1 for D (6 bases). Looked up from germline, CDR1 is KGHSH and CDR2 is LQKENI. The ends were cut back, 6 bases at V and 0 bases at J, with 12 bases in the middle. The CDR3 has 14 amino acids. CDR3 DNA: TGTGCCAGCTCTCCCGACAGGAGCTCCTACGAGCAGTACTTC. Residues: CASSPDRSSYEQYF.

This clone was counted a single time. The chain combines TRBV3-1 (or the pseudogene TRBV3-2) with TRBJ2-6; D is uncertain. Trimming removed 1 base from V and 0 bases from J, with 1 base in between. CDR1 is LGHDT and CDR2 is YNNKEL in the germline V gene (reference sequence). The CDR3 is made up of 14 amino acids. CDR3 DNA: TGTGCCAGCAGCCAAGGCTCTGGGGCCAACGTCCTGACTTTC. Translation: CASSQGSGANVLTF.

This clone was observed once. V gene TRBV6-5 combines with J gene TRBJ1-1, with D possibly being TRBD1 (6 bases). V shed 7 bases and J shed 5 bases, with 20 bases lying between them. In germline, CDR1 is MNHEY, CDR2 SVGAGI. This CDR3 region has 15 residues. In DNA form, the CDR3 reads TGTGCCAGCATTCCTTGGGGCAGGGGAGGGACTGAAGCTTTCTTT. Its translation: CASIPWGRGGTEAFF.

V usage is TRBV7-9 and J usage is TRBJ1-3; D gene uncertain. The CDR3 covers 17 residues. Germline lookup yields CDR1 SEHNR and CDR2 FQNEAQ (reference sequence). V was trimmed by 1 base and J by 0 bases, leaving 13 bases between them. CDR3 protein: CASSLELSASSGNTIYF. The CDR3 DNA follows: TGTGCCAGCAGCTTAGAACTGTCAGCCAGCTCTGGAAACACCATATATTTT.

The chain has TRBV5-5 and TRBJ1-1, with D perhaps matching TRBD1 (5 bases). From germline, CDR1 is SGHKS and CDR2 YYEKEE (reference sequence). V was clipped by 2 bases and J by 11 bases, with 22 bases between them. The CDR3 contains 15 residues. The CDR3 DNA follows: TGTGCCAGCAGCTTCGACGACAGCCCCGTTTTCCCGGCTTTCTTT. It yields the protein CASSFDDSPVFPAFF.

In DNA, the CDR3 is TGTGCCAGCAGTTCCTCCATCGTCGGGTGGGCCCAGTACTTC. Amino acids: CASSSSIVGWAQYF. The chain employs TRBV28 and TRBJ2-5; no definite D call. Looked up from germline, CDR1 is MDHEN and CDR2 is SYDVKM. The CDR3 consists of 14 residues. V was cut by 4 bases and J by 9 bases, with 18 bases left in between.

The chain couples TRBV27 to TRBJ1-5; D not resolved. Trimming removed 6 bases from V and 4 bases from J, with 19 bases in between. CDR3 length equals 16 residues. Germline assignment: CDR1 MNHEY and CDR2 SMNVEV (reference sequence). CDR3 nucleotide sequence: TGTGCCAGCAGCCTACGCCCCGACGGATCGAATCAGCCCCAGCATTTT. This translates into CASSLRPDGSNQPQHF.

V and J are TRBV11-2 and TRBJ2-5; 8 bases line up with TRBD2. The CDR3 is made up of 14 amino acids. V lost 3 bases to trimming and J lost 1 base; unmatched junction nucleotides: 1. The V gene's germline CDR1 is SGHAT and CDR2 FQNNGV. The CDR3 coding sequence is TGTGCCAGCAGCTTGAGCGGGGGCCAAGAGACCCAGTACTTC. It codes for CASSLSGGQETQYF.

The chain recombines TRBV2 with TRBJ1-5; perhaps TRBD1 as D (6 bases). The V end lost 6 bases, the J end lost 4 bases, and 22 bases lay between the germline ends. From germline, CDR1 is SNHLY and CDR2 FYNNEI. The CDR3 consists of 17 residues. This CDR3 reads CASRPLRQALQNQPQHF. The CDR3 nucleotides read TGTGCCAGCAGGCCGCTACGACAGGCCCTTCAAAATCAGCCCCAGCATTTT. Together with reference TRBV2 and TRBJ1-5, the CDR3 gives the full variable domain: EPEVTQTPSHQVTQMGQEVILRCVPISNHLYFYWYRQILGQKVEFLVSFYNNEISEKSEIFDDQFSVERPDGSNFTLKIRSTKLEDSAMYFCASRPLRQALQNQPQHFGDGTRLSIL.

This chain joins TRBV6-6 and TRBJ1-2; D uncertain. The V end was cut by 7 bases, the J end by 3 bases, with 6 bases between. Germline-derived CDR1 and CDR2 are MNHNY and SVGAGI (reference sequence). The CDR3 loop spans 11 amino acids. This chain's CDR3 is CASKRDYGYTF. CDR3 coding DNA: TGTGCCAGCAAACGGGACTATGGCTACACCTTC.